The next 5 T cell receptor beta chains were all read from a single sample in a study of vaccination effects on CD4 cells after COVID-19. No antigens are known for them. Libraries were prepared by immunoSEQ multiplex PCR; TCRdb keeps only in-frame clonotypes and omits some of them. The profile shows tens of thousands of clones, around two thirds of them singletons. Following 10 days of culture, CD4+ T cells were isolated. Of the BNT162b2 and mRNA-1273 vaccines, participants received two doses of one or the other. The source was CD4+ T cells from PBMCs cultured without peptide, collected after COVID-19 vaccination. All receptors come from a human donor who received a COVID-19 vaccine.

The chain couples TRBV6-5 to TRBJ1-5; D ambiguous. Germline assignment: CDR1 MNHEY and CDR2 SVGAGI. Trimming stripped 6 bases from V and 9 bases from J, with 18 bases between. This CDR3 has 14 residues. CDR3 DNA sequence: TGTGCCAGCAGGGACTCGGACGGTTTAGGGCCCCAGCATTTT. It translates to CASRDSDGLGPQHF.

The chain employs TRBV3-1 (or the pseudogene TRBV3-2) and TRBJ1-1, with no clear D. V was shortened by 4 bases and J by 2 bases, with 8 bases between the two germline ends. Germline V gene sequence: CDR1 LGHDT, CDR2 YNNKEL (reference sequence). The length of the CDR3 is 13 residues. Here the CDR3 reads CASSPFLNTEAFF. CDR3 bases: TGTGCCAGCAGCCCTTTTTTAAACACTGAAGCTTTCTTT.

The chain has TRBV18 and TRBJ2-3, with TRBD2 matching 10 bases. J was trimmed by 3 bases and V by 3 bases; bases with no gene match: 3. Germline V gene sequence: CDR1 KGHSH, CDR2 LQKENI. The CDR3 length is 15 residues. CDR3 in amino acids: CASSPTLAGTDTQYF. CDR3 coding DNA: TGTGCCAGCTCACCGACACTAGCGGGGACAGATACGCAGTATTTT.

The V call is TRBV6-5, the J call TRBJ1-1; D ambiguous. This CDR3 contains 14 residues. The ends were cut back, 2 bases at V and 1 base at J, with 8 bases in the middle. The germline CDR1 and CDR2 sequences are MNHEY and SVGAGI. CDR3 bases: TGTGCCAGCAGTTACGATCGGGGGAACACTGAAGCTTTCTTT. It specifies CASSYDRGNTEAFF.

The J gene is TRBJ1-5, the V gene TRBV7-2; 7 bases fit TRBD1. The CDR3 length is 14 residues. Germline V gene sequence: CDR1 SGHTA, CDR2 FQGNSA. V dropped 5 bases and J dropped 6; count of bases not matched to a gene: 7. The CDR3 DNA reads as TGTGCCAGCAGCACCTCGGACAGGCCTCAGCCCCAGCATTTT. Translating it yields CASSTSDRPQPQHF.